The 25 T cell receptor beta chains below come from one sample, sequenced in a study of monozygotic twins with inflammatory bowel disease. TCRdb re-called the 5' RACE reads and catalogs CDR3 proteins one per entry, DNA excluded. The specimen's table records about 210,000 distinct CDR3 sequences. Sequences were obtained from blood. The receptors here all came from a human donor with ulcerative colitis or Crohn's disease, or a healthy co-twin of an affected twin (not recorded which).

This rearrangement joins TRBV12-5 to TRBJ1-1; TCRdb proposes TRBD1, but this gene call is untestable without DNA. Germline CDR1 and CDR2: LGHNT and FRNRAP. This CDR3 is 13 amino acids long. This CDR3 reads CASGTGTDTKAEF.

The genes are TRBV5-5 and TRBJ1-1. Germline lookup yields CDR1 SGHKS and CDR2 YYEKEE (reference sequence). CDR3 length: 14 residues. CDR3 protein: CASSFDYMNTEAFF.

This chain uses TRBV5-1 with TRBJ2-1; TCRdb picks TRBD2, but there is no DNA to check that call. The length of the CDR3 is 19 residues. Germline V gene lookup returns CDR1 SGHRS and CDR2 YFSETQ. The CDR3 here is CASSVGLAGSWSSYNEQFF.

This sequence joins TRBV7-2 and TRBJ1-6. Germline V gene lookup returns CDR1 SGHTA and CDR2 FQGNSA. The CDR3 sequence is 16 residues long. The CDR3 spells CASSPESVNLNSPLHF.

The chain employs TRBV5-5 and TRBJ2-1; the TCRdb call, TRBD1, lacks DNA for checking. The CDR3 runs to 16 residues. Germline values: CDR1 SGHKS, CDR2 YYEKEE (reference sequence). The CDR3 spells CASSLGVGPSYNEQFF.

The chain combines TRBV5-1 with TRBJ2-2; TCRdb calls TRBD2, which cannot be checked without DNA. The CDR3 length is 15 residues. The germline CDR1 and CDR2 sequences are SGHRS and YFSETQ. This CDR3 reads CASSFLAGGPGELFF. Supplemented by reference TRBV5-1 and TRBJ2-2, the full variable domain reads KAGVTQTPRYLIKTRGQQVTLSCSPISGHRSVSWYQQTPGQGLQFLFEYFSETQRNKGNFPGRFSGRQFSNSRSEMNVSTLELGDSALYLCASSFLAGGPGELFFGEGSRLTVL.

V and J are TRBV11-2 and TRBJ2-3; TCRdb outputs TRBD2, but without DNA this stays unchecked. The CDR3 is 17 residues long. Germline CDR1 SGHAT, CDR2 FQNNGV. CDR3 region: CASSLGYTGGASDTQYF.

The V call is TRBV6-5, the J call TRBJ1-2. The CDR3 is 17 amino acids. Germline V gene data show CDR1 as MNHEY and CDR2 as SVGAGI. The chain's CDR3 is CASSYSIGRGKNYGYTF.

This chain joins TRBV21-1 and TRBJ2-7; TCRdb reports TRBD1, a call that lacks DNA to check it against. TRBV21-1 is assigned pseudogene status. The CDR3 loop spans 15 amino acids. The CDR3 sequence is CASRQGRPRAYEQYF.

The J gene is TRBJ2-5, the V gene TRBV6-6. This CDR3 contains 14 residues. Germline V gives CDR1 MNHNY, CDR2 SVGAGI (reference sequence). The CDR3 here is CASTTLISQETQYF.

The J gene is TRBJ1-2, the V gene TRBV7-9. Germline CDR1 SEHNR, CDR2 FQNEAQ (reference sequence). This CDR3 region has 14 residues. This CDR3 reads CASSLPSVPYGYTF.

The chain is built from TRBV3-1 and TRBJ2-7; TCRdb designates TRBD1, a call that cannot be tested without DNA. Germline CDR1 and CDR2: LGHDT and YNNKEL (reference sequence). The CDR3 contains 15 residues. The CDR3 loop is CASSQWDRGLHEQYF.

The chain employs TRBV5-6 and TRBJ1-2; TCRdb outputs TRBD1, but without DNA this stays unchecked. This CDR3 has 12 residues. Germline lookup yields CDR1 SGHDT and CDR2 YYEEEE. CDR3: CASSSIMTGCTF.

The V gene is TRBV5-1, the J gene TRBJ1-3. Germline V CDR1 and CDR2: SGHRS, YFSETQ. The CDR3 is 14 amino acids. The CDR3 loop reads CASSPDDPANTIYF.

CDR3 sequence reads: CASSSRDGIPEAFF. The V gene is TRBV5-1, the J gene TRBJ1-1; the TCRdb D gene call, TRBD1, has no DNA to confirm it. Germline V gene lookup returns CDR1 SGHRS and CDR2 YFSETQ. The CDR3 has 14 amino acids.

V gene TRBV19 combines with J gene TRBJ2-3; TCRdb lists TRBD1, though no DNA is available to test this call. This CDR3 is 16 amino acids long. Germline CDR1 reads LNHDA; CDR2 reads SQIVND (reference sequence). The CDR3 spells CASSKQAYQSTDTQYF.

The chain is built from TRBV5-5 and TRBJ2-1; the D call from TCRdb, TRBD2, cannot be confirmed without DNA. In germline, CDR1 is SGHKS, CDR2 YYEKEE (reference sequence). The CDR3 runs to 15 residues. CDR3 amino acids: CASSLSPALYNEQFF.

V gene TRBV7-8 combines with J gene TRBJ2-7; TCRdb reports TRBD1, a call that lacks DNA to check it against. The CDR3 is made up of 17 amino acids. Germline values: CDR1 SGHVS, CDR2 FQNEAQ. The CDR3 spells CASSLTITGGGEDEQYF.

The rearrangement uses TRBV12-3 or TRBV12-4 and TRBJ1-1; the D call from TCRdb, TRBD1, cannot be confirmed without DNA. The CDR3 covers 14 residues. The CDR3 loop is CASSIQGANTEAFF.

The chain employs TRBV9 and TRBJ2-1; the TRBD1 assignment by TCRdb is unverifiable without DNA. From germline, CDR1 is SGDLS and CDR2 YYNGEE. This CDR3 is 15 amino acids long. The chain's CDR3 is CASSVQGISWDEQFF.

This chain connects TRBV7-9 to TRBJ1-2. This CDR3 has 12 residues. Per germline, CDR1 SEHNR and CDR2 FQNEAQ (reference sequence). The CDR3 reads CASSHTLYGYTF.

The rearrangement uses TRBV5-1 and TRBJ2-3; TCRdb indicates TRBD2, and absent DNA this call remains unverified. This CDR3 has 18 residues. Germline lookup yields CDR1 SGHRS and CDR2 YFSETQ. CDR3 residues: CASSFTSGGASSTDTQYF.

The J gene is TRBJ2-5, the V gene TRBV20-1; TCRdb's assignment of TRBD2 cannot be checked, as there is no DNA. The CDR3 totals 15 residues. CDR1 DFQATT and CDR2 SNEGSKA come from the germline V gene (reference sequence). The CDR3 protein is CSARRWRGGPETQYF.

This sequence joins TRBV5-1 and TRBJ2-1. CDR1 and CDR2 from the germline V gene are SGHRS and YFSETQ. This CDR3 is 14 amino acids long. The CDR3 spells CASSLLSSYNEQFF.

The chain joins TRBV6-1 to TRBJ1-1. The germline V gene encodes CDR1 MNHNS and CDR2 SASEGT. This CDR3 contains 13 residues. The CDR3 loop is CASSTGSNTEAFF.